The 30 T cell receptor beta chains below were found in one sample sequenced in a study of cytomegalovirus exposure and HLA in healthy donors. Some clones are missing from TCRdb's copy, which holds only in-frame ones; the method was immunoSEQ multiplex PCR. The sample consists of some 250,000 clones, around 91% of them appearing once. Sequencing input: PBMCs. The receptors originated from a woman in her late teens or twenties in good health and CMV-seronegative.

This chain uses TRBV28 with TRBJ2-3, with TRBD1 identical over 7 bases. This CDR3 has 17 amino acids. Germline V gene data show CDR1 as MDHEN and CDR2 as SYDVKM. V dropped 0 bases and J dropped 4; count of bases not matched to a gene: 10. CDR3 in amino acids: CASSLWRTGIHADTQYF. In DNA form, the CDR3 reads TGTGCCAGCAGTTTATGGAGGACAGGCATTCACGCAGATACGCAGTATTTT.

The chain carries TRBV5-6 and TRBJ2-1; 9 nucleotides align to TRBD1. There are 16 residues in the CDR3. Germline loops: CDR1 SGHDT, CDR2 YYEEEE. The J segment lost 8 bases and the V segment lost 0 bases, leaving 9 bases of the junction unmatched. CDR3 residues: CASSLVGGQGRDEQFF. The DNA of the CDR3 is TGTGCCAGCAGCTTGGTAGGGGGACAGGGTCGGGATGAGCAGTTCTTC. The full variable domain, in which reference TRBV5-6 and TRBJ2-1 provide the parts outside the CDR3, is DAGVTQSPTHLIKTRGQQVTLRCSPKSGHDTVSWYQQALGQGPQFIFQYYEEEERQRGNFPDRFSGHQFPNYSSELNVNALLLGDSALYLCASSLVGGQGRDEQFFGPGTRLTVL.

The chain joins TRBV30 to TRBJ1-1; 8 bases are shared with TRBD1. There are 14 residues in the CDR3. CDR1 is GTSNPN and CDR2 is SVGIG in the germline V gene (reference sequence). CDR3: CAHRTGYGGTEAFF. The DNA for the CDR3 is TGTGCACACCGGACAGGGTACGGAGGGACTGAAGCTTTCTTT.

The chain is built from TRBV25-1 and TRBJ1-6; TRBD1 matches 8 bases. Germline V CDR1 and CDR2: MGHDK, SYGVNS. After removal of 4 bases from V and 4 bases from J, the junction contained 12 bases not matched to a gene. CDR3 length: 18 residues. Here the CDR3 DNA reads TGTGCCAGCAGTGGGGGACAGGTTCGTATCTTTTATAATTCACCCCTCCACTTT. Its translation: CASSGGQVRIFYNSPLHF.

CDR3 residues: CASSLIWSWRGEYEQYF. The CDR3 nucleotides are TGTGCCAGCAGCTTGATTTGGAGTTGGCGGGGGGAATACGAGCAGTACTTC. The V call is TRBV11-3, the J call TRBJ2-7; TRBD2 matches 8 bases. CDR1 and CDR2 (germline): SGHNT, YENEEA. The CDR3 covers 17 residues. V gave up 3 bases and J gave up 4 bases; unmatched junction bases: 14.

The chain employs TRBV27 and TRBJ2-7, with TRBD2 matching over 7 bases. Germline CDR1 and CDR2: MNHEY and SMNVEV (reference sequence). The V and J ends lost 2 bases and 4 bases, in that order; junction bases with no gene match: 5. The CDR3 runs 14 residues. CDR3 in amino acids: CASSLTLGGYEQYF. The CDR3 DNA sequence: TGTGCCAGCAGTTTAACCCTGGGGGGGTACGAGCAGTACTTC.

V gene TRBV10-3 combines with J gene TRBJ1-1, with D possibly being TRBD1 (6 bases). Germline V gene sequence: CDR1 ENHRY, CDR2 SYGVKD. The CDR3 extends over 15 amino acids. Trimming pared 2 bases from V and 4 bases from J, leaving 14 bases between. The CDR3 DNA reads TGTGCCATCAGTGAGACAGGGAGTTCGGTCACTGAAGCTTTCTTT. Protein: CAISETGSSVTEAFF.

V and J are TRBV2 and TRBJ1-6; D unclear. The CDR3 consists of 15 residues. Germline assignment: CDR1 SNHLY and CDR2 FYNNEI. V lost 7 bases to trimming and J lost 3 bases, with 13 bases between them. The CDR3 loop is CASIGERIYNSPLHF. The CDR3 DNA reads TGTGCCAGCATTGGAGAGAGAATCTATAATTCACCCCTCCACTTT.

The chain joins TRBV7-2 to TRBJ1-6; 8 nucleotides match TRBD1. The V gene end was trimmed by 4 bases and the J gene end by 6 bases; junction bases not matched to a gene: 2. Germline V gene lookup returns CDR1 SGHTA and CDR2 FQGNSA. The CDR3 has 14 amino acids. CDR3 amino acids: CASSWTGLNSPLHF. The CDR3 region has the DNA TGTGCCAGCAGCTGGACAGGGCTTAATTCACCCCTCCACTTT.

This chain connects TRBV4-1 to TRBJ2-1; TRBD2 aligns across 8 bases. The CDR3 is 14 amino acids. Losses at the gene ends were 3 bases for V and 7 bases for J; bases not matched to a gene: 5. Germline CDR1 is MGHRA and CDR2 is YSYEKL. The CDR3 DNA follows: TGCGCCAGCAGCCACCCCACGGGGGGGAATGAGCAGTTCTTC. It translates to CASSHPTGGNEQFF.

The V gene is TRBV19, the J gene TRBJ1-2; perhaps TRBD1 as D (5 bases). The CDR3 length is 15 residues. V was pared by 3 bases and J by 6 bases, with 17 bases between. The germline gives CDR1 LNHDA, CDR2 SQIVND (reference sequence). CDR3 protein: CASSILEGLSHGYTF. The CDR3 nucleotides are TGTGCCAGTAGTATTCTGGAGGGGTTAAGCCATGGCTACACCTTC.

The CDR3 protein is CASSAKQRLAGVSYEQYF. The DNA of the CDR3 is TGTGCCAGCAGTGCCAAACAAAGACTAGCGGGGGTTTCCTACGAGCAGTACTTC. This chain connects TRBV28 to TRBJ2-7, with 12 bases identical to TRBD2. The CDR3 covers 18 residues. Germline-derived CDR1 and CDR2 are MDHEN and SYDVKM. J gave up 1 base and V 5 bases, and 12 bases lay outside the gene matches.

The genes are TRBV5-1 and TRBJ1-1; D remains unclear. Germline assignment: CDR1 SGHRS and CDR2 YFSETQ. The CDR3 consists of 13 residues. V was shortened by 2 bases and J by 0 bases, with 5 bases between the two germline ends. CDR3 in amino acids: CASSLILNTEAFF. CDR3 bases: TGCGCCAGCAGCTTAATCTTGAACACTGAAGCTTTCTTT. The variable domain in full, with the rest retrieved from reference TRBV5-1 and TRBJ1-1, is KAGVTQTPRYLIKTRGQQVTLSCSPISGHRSVSWYQQTPGQGLQFLFEYFSETQRNKGNFPGRFSGRQFSNSRSEMNVSTLELGDSALYLCASSLILNTEAFFGQGTRLTVV.

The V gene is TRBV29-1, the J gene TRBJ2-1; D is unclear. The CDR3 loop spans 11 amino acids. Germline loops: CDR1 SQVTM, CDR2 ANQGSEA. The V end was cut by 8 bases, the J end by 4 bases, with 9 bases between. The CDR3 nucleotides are TGCAGCTTAACATTTTACAATGAGCAGTTCTTC. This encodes CSLTFYNEQFF.

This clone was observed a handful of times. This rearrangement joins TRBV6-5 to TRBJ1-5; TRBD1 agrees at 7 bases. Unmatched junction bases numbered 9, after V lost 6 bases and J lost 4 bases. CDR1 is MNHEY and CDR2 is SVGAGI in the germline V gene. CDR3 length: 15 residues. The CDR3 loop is CASRTRQGSNQPQHF. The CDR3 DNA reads TGTGCCAGCAGGACTCGACAGGGAAGTAATCAGCCCCAGCATTTT.

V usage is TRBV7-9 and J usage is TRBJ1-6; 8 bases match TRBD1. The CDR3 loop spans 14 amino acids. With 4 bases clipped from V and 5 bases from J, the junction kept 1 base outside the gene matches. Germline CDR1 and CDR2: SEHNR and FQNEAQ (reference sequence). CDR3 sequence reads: CASSSTGDNSPLHF. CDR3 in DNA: TGTGCCAGCAGCTCGACAGGGGATAATTCACCCCTCCACTTT.

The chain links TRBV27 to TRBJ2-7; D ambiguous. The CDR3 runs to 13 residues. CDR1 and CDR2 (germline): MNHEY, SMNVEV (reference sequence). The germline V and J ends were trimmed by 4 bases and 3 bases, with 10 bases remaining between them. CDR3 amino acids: CASSWSGVYEQYF. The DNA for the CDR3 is TGTGCCAGCAGTTGGTCAGGCGTCTACGAGCAGTACTTC.

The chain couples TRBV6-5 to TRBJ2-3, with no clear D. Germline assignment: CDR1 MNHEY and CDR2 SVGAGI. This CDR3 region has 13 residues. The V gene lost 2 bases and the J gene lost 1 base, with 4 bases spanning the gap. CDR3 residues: CASSYKRTDTQYF. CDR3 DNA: TGTGCCAGCAGTTACAAGCGCACAGATACGCAGTATTTT.

CDR3 in amino acids: CASSMPGNEASGNTIYF. CDR3 sequence (DNA): TGTGCCAGTAGTATGCCGGGAAATGAGGCCTCTGGAAACACCATATATTTT. The chain carries TRBV19 and TRBJ1-3; no clear D. Germline lookup yields CDR1 LNHDA and CDR2 SQIVND (reference sequence). This CDR3 is built from 17 residues. Trimming stripped 3 bases from V and 0 bases from J, with 15 bases between.

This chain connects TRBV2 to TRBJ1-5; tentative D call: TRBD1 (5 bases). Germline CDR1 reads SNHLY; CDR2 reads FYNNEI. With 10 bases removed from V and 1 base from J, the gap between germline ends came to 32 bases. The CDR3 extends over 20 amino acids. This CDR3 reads CATGGPTGRGPVGSNQPQHF. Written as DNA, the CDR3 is TGTGCCACCGGAGGGCCGACTGGTCGGGGACCCGTAGGGAGCAATCAGCCCCAGCATTTT.

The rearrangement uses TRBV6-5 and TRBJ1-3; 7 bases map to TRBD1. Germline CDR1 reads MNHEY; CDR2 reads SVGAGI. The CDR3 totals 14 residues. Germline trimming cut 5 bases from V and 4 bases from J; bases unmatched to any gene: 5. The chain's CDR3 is CASSPGGRGNTIYF. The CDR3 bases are TGTGCCAGCAGTCCAGGGGGTAGAGGAAACACCATATATTTT.

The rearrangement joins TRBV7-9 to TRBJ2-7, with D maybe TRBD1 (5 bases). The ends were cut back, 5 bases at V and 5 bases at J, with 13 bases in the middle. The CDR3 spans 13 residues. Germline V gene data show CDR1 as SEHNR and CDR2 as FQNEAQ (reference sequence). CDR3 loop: CASSQGRSDEQYF. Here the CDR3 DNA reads TGTGCCAGCAGCCAGGGTCGTTCTGACGAGCAGTACTTC.

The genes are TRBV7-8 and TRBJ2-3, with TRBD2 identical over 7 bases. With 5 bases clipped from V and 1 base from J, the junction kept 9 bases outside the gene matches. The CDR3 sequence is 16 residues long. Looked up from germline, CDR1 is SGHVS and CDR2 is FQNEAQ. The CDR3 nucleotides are TGTGCCAGCAGCCCCCGAGGAGCGGGACGCACAGATACGCAGTATTTT. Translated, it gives CASSPRGAGRTDTQYF.

The CDR3 is CSVDGQEGRQFF. The CDR3 region has the DNA TGCAGCGTTGATGGGCAGGAGGGTCGGCAGTTCTTC. J is TRBJ2-1 and V is TRBV29-1, with D perhaps matching TRBD2 (6 bases). Looked up from germline, CDR1 is SQVTM and CDR2 is ANQGSEA. The CDR3 sequence is 12 residues long. V lost 3 bases, J lost 12 bases, and 15 bases lay in between.

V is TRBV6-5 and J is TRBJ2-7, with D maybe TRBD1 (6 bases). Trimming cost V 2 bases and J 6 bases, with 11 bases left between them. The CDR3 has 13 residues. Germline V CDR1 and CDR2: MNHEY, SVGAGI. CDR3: CASSYTRGPEQYF. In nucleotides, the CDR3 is TGTGCCAGCAGTTACACCAGGGGTCCCGAGCAGTACTTC.

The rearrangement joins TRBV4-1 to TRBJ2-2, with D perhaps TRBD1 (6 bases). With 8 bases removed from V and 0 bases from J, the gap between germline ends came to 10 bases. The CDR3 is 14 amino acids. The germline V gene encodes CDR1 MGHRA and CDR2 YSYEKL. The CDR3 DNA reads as TGCGCCAGCCAGGGGCAAACGAACACCGGGGAGCTGTTTTTT. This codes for CASQGQTNTGELFF.

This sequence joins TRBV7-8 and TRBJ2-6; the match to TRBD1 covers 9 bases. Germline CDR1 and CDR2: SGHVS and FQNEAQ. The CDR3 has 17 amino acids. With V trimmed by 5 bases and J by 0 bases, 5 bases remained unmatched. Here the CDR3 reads CASSRTQGASGANVLTF. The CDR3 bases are TGTGCCAGCAGCCGTACACAGGGGGCCTCTGGGGCCAACGTCCTGACTTTC.

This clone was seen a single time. CDR3 coding DNA: TGTGCCAGCAGCACTAGCGGGGGGCACAATGAGCAGTTCTTC. Its protein product is CASSTSGGHNEQFF. This sequence joins TRBV11-3 and TRBJ2-1; 12 nucleotides align to TRBD2. V lost 5 bases, J lost 5 bases, and 1 base stayed unmatched. The CDR3 is made up of 14 amino acids. Germline V gene data show CDR1 as SGHNT and CDR2 as YENEEA.

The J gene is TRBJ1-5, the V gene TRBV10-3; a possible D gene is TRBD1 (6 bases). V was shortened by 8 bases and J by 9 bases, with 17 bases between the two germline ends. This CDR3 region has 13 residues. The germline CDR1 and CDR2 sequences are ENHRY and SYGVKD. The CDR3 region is CAIPSGAQGPQHF. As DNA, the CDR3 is TGTGCCATCCCCTCAGGGGCCCAGGGGCCCCAGCATTTT.

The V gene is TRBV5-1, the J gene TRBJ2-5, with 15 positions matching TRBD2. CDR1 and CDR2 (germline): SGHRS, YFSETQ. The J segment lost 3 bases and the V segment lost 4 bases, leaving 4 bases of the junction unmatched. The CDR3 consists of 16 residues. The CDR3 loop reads CASSRTSGGVEETQYF. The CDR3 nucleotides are TGCGCCAGCAGCCGGACTAGCGGGGGGGTCGAAGAGACCCAGTACTTC.